The clone carrying this T cell receptor (beta chain) was counted a single time. Data came from immunoSEQ multiplex PCR; TCRdb stores just in-frame clones and leaves some out. In the table there are over 85,000 clones, 87% of which are singletons. The V end lost 0 bases, the J end lost 6 bases, and 17 bases lay between the germline ends. Germline V gene lookup returns CDR1 LNHNV and CDR2 YYDKDF (reference sequence). The CDR3 has 16 residues. This sample was taken from a study of OX40 agonist ivuxolimab in advanced cancers. About the research overall: Therapy given before enrollment (anti-PD-1, anti-PD-L1 or anti-CTLA-4) was allowed, and 30% to 50% had some. Partial responses were observed in three patients, of whom one had hepatocellular carcinoma and two had cutaneous melanoma.

Sequencing was performed on CD4+ or CD8+ T cells sorted from blood, taken in a trial of the OX40 agonist ivuxolimab. This clonotype was sampled from an adult with an advanced solid tumor such as melanoma, head and neck, liver or kidney cancer. The chain recombines TRBV15 with TRBJ1-1, with D tentatively TRBD1 (5 bases). Written as DNA, the CDR3 is TGTGCCACCAGCAGAGACCGGACGGCCGGGGCCGCTGAAGCTTTCTTT. Protein product: CATSRDRTAGAAEAFF.